The T cell receptor beta chain under discussion was sequenced for a study of T cells in localized non-small cell lung cancer. Study observations and caveats: Higher blood T cell density tracked longer overall survival. Uninvolved adjacent lung had the highest recorded T cell clonality, with tumor below it. In adjacent lung, a median roughly 60 of the top 100 tumor clones were found. Heterogeneity within the tumor remains possible, as just one region underwent sequencing.

Method: immunoSEQ multiplex PCR; TCRdb's copy keeps in-frame clones and lacks some. The table lists about 78,000 clones, about four fifths of them singletons. Deletions cut 1 base from V and 7 bases from J, with 2 bases between. From germline, CDR1 is SGHTS and CDR2 YDEGEE. This CDR3 has 11 amino acids. Regarding this clone: Its specificity is not known.

This sequence joins TRBV5-8 and TRBJ1-4, with no clear D. The sample was peripheral blood, taken before any cancer treatment. The origin of this receptor is a man aged 40 to 69 with stage I lung adenocarcinoma. CDR3 nucleotide sequence: TGTGCCAGCAGCTTGACTGAAAAACTGTTTTTT. Translating it yields CASSLTEKLFF.